This T cell receptor beta chain comes out of a study of CD8+CD57+ T cells in acquired aplastic anemia. Study summary: DNA from sorted CD4+ and CD8+ cells averaged roughly 3.2 ug. In CD4+ cells, healthy donors produced an average of approximately 11 million reads. Points from the study as a whole: Both patients and controls carried the same twenty-nine CD8+ CDR3 sequences. Patient and control CD8+ Simpson's diversity was not significantly different.

Template material for TCR beta VDJ and CDR3 profiling consisted of genomic DNA. TCRdb re-analysed the reads in MiXCR, keeping a single row per CDR3 protein. Of 150,000 to 200,000 distinct CDR3 sequences detected, approximately 40% appear once; the ten largest clones hold 1.1%. Turning to this clonotype: The target antigen is unknown.

This clonotype was obtained from a human donor in good health. The sample consisted of sorted CD4+, CD8+, or CD8+CD57+ T cells (not recorded which) from PBMCs.

The CDR3 loop reads CSARGWTQYNEQFF. CDR3 coding DNA: TGCAGTGCTAGAGGATGGACACAATACAATGAGCAGTTCTTC. This chain uses TRBV20-1 with TRBJ2-1; weak D call: TRBD1 (5 bases). In germline, CDR1 is DFQATT, CDR2 SNEGSKA (reference sequence). Trimming cost V 1 base and J 4 bases, with 11 bases left between them. The CDR3 is made up of 14 amino acids.